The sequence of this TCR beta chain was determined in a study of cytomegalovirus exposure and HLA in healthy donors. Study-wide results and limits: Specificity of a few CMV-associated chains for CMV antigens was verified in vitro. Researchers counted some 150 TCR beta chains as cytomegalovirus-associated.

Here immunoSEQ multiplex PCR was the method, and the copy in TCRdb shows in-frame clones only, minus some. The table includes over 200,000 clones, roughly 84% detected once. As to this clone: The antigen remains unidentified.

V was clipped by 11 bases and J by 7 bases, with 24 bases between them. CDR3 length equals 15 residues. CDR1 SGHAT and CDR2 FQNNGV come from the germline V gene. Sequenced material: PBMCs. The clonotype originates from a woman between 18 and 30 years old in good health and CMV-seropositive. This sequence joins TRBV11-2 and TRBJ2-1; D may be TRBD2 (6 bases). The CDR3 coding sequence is TGTGCCTACTTACTACGGGCGGGATGGTTGAATGAGCAGTTCTTC. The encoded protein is CAYLLRAGWLNEQFF.